A selection of T cell receptor beta chains follows, all from one sample in a study of blood T cell repertoires in COVID-19. The method was immunoSEQ multiplex PCR; TCRdb's version includes in-frame clones alone and lacks a portion of them. The data contain 250,000 or so clones, over 75% of them seen just once; the ten biggest clones take up around 3.1%. The specimen was PBMCs or T cells enriched from blood (not recorded which). These receptors originate from a woman aged 40 to 50 who had been exposed to COVID-19. Each CDR3 is given with its conserved first and last residue. Each record gives: V gene, clone size, D gene, J gene, CDR3 DNA, CDR3 protein. The D gene is left open where the match is weak. The size field is filled for only some rows; it gives once, few, many or a size class.

TRBV6-5,-,-,TRBJ1-5,TGTGCCAGCAGTTACTACTACGGCCAGCCCCAGCATTTT,CASSYYYGQPQHF
TRBV6-5,-,-,TRBJ1-2,TGTGCCAGCAGGGGCCAGGGTCTTCGGTATGGCTACACCTTC,CASRGQGLRYGYTF
TRBV12-5,-,TRBD2,TRBJ2-1,TGTGCTAGTGGTTTGGTACGAACTAGCGGACAAAGCTCCTACAATGAGCAGTTCTTC,CASGLVRTSGQSSYNEQFF
TRBV6-5,once,-,TRBJ2-7,TGTGCCAGCAGTTACGAGCAGGGGTTCCACGAGCAGTACTTC,CASSYEQGFHEQYF
TRBV5-1,few,TRBD2,TRBJ2-5,TGCGCCAGCAGCCTCGCCCGCAGACTAGCGGGAGAAGAGACCCAGTACTTC,CASSLARRLAGEETQYF
TRBV24-1,-,TRBD2,TRBJ2-5,TGTGCCACCAGTGATTTGGGACTAGCGGGGGGGCGGCAAGAGACCCAGTACTTC,CATSDLGLAGGRQETQYF
TRBV11-2,-,TRBD1,TRBJ1-4,TGTGCCAGCAGCTCGTTACGGGGGACAGCAACTAATGAAAAACTGTTTTTT,CASSSLRGTATNEKLFF
TRBV30,-,-,TRBJ2-5,TGTGCCTGGAGTCGGACAGCTAACCAAGAGACCCAGTACTTC,CAWSRTANQETQYF
TRBV19,-,-,TRBJ2-1,TGTGCCAGTAGTATACGCACTATAGGCAATGAGCAGTTCTTC,CASSIRTIGNEQFF
TRBV4-1,-,TRBD2,TRBJ2-3,TGCGCCAGCAGCCAACTAGCGGGGGGGCCGGATACGCAGTATTTT,CASSQLAGGPDTQYF
TRBV7-3,-,-,TRBJ2-3,TGTGCCAGCAGCACCGACGCGGGGAGGAGAGATACGCAGTATTTT,CASSTDAGRRDTQYF
TRBV27,few,TRBD1,TRBJ2-1,TGTGCCAGCAGATACCCCGGGACAGGGGGTTACAATGAGCAGTTCTTC,CASRYPGTGGYNEQFF